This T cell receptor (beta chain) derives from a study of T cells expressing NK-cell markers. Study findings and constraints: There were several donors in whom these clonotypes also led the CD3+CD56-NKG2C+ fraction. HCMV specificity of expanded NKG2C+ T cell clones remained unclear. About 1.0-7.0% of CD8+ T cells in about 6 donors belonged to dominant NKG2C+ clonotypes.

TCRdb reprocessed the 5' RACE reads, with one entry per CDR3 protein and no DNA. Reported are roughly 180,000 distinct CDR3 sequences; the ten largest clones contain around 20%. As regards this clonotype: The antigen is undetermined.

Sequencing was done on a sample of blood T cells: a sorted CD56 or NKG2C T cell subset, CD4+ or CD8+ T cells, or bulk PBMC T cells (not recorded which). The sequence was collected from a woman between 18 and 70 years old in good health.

The CDR3: CSVLVQMNTEAFF. The V and J genes are TRBV29-1 and TRBJ1-1. The CDR3 covers 13 residues. Germline V gene lookup returns CDR1 SQVTM and CDR2 ANQGSEA.